The present T cell receptor beta chain was sequenced within a study of shared clonotypes between healthy human individuals. Study-wide results and caveats: In general, naive subsets displayed greater estimated richness than memory subsets did. The represented genetic and exposure-history diversity was limited by the small number of donors.

On this clone itself: Its target is unknown. This CDR3 is also generated by other DNA sequences in the sample.

Looked up from germline, CDR1 is SEHNR and CDR2 is FQNEAQ (reference sequence). This CDR3 spans 14 amino acids. V was pared by 3 bases and J by 0 bases, with 6 bases between. Naive CD45RA+ and memory CD45RA-negative subsets were split from CD4+ cells. Sequencing was performed with immunoSEQ multiplex PCR; in TCRdb, only in-frame clones are kept and a portion is missing. The profile shows 1,500,000 or so clones, just under 99% of them singletons. The chain links TRBV7-9 to TRBJ1-3; no firm D call. Sequenced: naive CD4+ T cells sorted from blood. Subset in this sample: CD45RA+ positively selected. The receptor was derived from a man aged 25-45 years in good health. The CDR3 reads CASSLVNSGNTIYF. Written as DNA, the CDR3 is TGTGCCAGCAGCTTGGTCAACTCTGGAAACACCATATATTTT.